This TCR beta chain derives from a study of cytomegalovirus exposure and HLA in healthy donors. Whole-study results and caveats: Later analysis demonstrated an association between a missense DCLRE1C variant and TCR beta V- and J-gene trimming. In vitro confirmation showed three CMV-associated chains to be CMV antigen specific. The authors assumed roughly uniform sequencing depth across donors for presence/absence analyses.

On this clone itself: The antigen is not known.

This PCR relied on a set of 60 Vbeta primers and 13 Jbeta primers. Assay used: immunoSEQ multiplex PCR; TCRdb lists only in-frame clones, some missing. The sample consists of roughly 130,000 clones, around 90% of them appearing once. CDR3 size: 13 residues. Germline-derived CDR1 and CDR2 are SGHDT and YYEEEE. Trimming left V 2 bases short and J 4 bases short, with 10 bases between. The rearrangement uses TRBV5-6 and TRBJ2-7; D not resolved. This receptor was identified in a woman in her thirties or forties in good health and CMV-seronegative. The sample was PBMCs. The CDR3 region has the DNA TGTGCCAGCAGCTTCGGTGCACCATACGAGCAGTACTTC. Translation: CASSFGAPYEQYF.